Sequencing of this T cell receptor (beta chain) was carried out in a study of T cell repertoires in cytomegalovirus infection (dated by TCRdb to between 2018 and 2020). Describing the broader study: Donor HLA type was relevant to the analysis, because carriage of CMV infection together with the matching HLA type was indicated by public TCR beta signatures. The investigation overall reported the following: In both this cohort and an independent roughly 400-donor cohort, the cumulative frequency of public TCR beta family members distinguished carriers of CMV infection plus the relevant HLA type. The ex vivo response was dominated by HLA-C-restricted CMV-specific TCR beta clonotypes, and the single most frequent clonotype in two of eight donors was supplied by these HLA-C-restricted clonotypes.

The listed sequencing device is Illumina HiSeq 1500. In TCRdb, the public reads were trimmed at Q25 with fastp and aligned with MiXCR, with productive beta chains retained. Each CDR3 protein appears once, grouped with its most common genes and DNA. The sample includes some 700,000 distinct CDR3 sequences, with less than 40% observed a single time. The top ten clonotypes cover 2.5% to 3% of the sample. CDR1 SGHRS and CDR2 YFSETQ are derived from the germline V gene. Trimming at the junction amounts to 1 base on V and 7 bases on J, and the germline ends lie 9 bases apart. The CDR3 numbers 13 residues from cysteine through phenylalanine. Only CDR3 DNA is held: 39 bases, read in frame from base 1. This clonotype was seen many times. The target of this receptor is not known. No qualities accompany the bases; no much larger clone lies one base away.

The receptor comes from a human donor in good health (CMV status not recorded). Some clones in this sample may be carry-over from other donors' samples. In this chain, TRBV5-1 is recombined with TRBJ2-1; the D gene assignment is ambiguous. Sample: PBMCs. In nucleotides, the sequence is TGCGCCAGCAGCTTGAGGGCCCAAAATGAGCAGTTCTTC. Its amino acids are CASSLRAQNEQFF. With the rest looked up from the reference TRBV5-1 and TRBJ2-1 genes rather than sequenced, the full variable domain is KAGVTQTPRYLIKTRGQQVTLSCSPISGHRSVSWYQQTPGQGLQFLFEYFSETQRNKGNFPGRFSGRQFSNSRSEMNVSTLELGDSALYLCASSLRAQNEQFFGPGTRLTVL.